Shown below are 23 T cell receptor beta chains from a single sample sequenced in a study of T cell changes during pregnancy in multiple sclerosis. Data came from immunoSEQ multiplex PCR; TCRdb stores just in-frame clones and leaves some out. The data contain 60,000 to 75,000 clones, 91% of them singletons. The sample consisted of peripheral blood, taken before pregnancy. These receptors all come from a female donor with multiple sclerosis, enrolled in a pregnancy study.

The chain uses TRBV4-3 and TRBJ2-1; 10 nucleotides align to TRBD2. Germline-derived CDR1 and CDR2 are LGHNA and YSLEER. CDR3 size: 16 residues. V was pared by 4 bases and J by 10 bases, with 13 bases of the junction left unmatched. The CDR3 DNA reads TGCGCCAGCAGCCTCTTCCCCAGCGGGGGGGCGGGGGAGCAGTTCTTC. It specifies CASSLFPSGGAGEQFF.

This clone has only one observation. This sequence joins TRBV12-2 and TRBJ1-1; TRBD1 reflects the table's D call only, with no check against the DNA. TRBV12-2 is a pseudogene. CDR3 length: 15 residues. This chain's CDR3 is CASRPPGQGPTEAFF. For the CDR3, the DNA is TGTGCAAGTCGCCCACCGGGACAGGGACCCACTGAAGCTTTCTTT.

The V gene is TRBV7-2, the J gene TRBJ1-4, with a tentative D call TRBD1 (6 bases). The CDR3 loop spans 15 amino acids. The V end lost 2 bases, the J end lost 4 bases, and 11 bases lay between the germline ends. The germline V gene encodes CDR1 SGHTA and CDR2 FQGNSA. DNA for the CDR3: TGTGCCAGCAGCTTACGTGGACAGATTAATGAAAAACTGTTTTTT. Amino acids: CASSLRGQINEKLFF.

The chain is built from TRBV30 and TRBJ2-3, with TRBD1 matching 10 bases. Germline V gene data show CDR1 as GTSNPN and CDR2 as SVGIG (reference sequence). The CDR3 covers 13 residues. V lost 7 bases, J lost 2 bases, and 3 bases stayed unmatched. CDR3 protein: CAFGQGVTDTQYF. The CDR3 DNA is TGTGCCTTCGGACAGGGGGTCACAGATACGCAGTATTTT.

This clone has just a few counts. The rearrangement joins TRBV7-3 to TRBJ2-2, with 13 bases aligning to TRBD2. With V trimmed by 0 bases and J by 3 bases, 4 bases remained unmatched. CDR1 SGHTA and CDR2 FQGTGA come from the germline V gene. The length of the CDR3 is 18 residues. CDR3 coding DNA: TGTGCCAGCAGCTTAACCCAAGGACTAGCGGGAGACACCGGGGAGCTGTTTTTT. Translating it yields CASSLTQGLAGDTGELFF.

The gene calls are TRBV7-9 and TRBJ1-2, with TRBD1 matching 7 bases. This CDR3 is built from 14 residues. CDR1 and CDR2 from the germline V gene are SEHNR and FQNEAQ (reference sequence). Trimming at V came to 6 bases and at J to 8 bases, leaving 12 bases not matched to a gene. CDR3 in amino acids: CASRHNRGPSGYTF. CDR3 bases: TGTGCCAGCAGGCATAACAGGGGCCCTAGCGGCTACACCTTC.

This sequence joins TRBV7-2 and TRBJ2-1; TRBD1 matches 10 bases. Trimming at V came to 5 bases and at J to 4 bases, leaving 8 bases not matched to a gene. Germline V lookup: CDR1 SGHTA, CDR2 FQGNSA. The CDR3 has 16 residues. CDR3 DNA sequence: TGTGCCAGCAGCACCCGGGGGACAGGGGTTTACAATGAGCAGTTCTTC. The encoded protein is CASSTRGTGVYNEQFF.

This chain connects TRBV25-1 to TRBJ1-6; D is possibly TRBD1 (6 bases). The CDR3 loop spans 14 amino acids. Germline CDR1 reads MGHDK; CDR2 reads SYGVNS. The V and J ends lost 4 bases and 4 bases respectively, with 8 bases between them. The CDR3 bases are TGTGCCAGCAGTGGGCAGGGGTATAATTCACCCCTCCACTTT. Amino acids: CASSGQGYNSPLHF.

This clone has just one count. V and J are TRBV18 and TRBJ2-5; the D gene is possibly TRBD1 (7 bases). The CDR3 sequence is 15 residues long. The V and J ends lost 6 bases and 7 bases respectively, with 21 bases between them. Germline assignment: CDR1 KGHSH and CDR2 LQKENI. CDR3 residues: CASSALRQGGATQYF. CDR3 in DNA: TGTGCCAGCTCTGCGCTGAGACAGGGAGGAGCGACCCAGTACTTC.

The CDR3 bases are TGTGCCAGTAGTCCCCTTTCGGCAGGGGAATACGAGCAGTACTTC. This gives the protein CASSPLSAGEYEQYF. The rearrangement uses TRBV19 and TRBJ2-7; D might be TRBD1 (6 bases). Germline CDR1 and CDR2: LNHDA and SQIVND (reference sequence). V was clipped by 5 bases and J by 4 bases, with 18 bases between them. The CDR3 is 15 residues long.

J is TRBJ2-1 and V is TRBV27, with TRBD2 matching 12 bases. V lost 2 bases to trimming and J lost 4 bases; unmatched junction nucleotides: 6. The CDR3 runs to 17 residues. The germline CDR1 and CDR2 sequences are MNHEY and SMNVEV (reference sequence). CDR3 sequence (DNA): TGTGCCAGCAGTTTAGTGACCACTAGCGGGGGGTACAATGAGCAGTTCTTC. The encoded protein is CASSLVTTSGGYNEQFF.

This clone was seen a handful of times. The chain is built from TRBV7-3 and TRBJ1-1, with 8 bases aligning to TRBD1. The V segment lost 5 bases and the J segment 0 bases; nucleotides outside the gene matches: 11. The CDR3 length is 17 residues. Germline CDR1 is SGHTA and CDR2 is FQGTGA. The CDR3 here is CASSPLGGTGVNTEAFF. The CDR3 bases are TGTGCCAGCAGCCCCCTCGGCGGGACAGGCGTGAACACTGAAGCTTTCTTT.

CDR3 sequence reads: CASSSWGRDTGELFF. CDR3 bases: TGTGCCAGCAGCTCGTGGGGGAGGGACACCGGGGAGCTGTTTTTT. The chain has TRBV11-2 and TRBJ2-2; 7 bases match TRBD2. The J segment lost 3 bases and the V segment lost 4 bases, leaving 5 bases of the junction unmatched. The CDR3 runs to 15 residues. Germline assignment: CDR1 SGHAT and CDR2 FQNNGV.

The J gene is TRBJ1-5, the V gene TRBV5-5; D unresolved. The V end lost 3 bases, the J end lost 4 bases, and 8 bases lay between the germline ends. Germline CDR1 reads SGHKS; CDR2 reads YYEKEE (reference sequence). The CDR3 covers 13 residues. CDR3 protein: CASSSDWNQPQHF. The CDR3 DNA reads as TGTGCCAGCAGCTCCGACTGGAATCAGCCCCAGCATTTT. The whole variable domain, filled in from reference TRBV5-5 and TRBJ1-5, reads DAGVTQSPTHLIKTRGQQVTLRCSPISGHKSVSWYQQVLGQGPQFIFQYYEKEERGRGNFPDRFSARQFPNYSSELNVNALLLGDSALYLCASSSDWNQPQHFGDGTRLSIL.

For the CDR3, the DNA is TGTGCCAGCAGCCAAGATATGTACTATAGCGGGGGCCTTAGCACAGATACGCAGTATTTT. Protein sequence: CASSQDMYYSGGLSTDTQYF. V is TRBV4-2 and J is TRBJ2-3; 9 nucleotides agree with TRBD2. The CDR3 is 20 residues long. In germline, CDR1 is LGHNA, CDR2 YNFKEQ. Germline trimming cut 0 bases from V and 0 bases from J; bases unmatched to any gene: 13.

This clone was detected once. CDR3 sequence reads: CASSVGDRVYGYTF. CDR3 DNA: TGTGCCAGCAGCGTAGGAGACAGGGTTTATGGCTACACCTTC. The chain uses TRBV9 and TRBJ1-2; 7 bases map to TRBD1. The CDR3 extends over 14 amino acids. V shed 0 bases, J shed 5 bases, and the junction held 4 bases outside the gene matches. The germline gives CDR1 SGDLS, CDR2 YYNGEE.

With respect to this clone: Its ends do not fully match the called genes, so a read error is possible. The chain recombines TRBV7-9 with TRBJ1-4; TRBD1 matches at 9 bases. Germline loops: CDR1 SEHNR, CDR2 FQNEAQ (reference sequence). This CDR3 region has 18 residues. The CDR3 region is CVSSTRTGAGGTNEKLFF. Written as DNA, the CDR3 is TGTGTCAGCAGCACACGGACAGGGGCGGGGGGAACTAATGAAAAACTGTTTTTT.

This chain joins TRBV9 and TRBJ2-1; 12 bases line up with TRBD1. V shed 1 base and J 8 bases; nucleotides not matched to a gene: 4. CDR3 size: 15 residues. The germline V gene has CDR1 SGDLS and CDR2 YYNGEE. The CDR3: CASSVYGTGGDEQFF. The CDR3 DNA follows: TGTGCCAGCAGCGTATACGGGACAGGGGGCGATGAGCAGTTCTTC.

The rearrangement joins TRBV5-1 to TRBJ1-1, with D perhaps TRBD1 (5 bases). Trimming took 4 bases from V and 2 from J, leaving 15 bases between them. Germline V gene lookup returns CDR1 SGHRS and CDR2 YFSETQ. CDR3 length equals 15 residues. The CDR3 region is CASSPNRMTNTEAFF. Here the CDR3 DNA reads TGCGCCAGCAGCCCAAACAGGATGACTAACACTGAAGCTTTCTTT.

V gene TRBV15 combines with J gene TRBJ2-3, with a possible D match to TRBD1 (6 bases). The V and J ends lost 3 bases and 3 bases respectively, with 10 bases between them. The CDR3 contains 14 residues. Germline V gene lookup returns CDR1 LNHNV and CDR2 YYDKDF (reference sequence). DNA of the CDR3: TGTGCCACCAGCAGTGCTCAGGGGACAGATACGCAGTATTTT. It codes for CATSSAQGTDTQYF.

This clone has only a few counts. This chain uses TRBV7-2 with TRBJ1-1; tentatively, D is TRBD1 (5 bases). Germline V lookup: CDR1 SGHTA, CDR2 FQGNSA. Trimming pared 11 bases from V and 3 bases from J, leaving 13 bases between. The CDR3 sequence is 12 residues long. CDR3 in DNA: TGTGCCCAGCGGGGCAGGGACACTGAAGCTTTCTTT. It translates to CAQRGRDTEAFF.

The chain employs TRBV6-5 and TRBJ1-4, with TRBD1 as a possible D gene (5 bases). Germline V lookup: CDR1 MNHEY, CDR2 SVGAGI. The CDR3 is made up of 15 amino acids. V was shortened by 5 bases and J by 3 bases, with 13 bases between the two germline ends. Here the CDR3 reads CASSLSGRPNEKLFF. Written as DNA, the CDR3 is TGTGCCAGCAGTCTTTCAGGGCGGCCTAATGAAAAACTGTTTTTT.

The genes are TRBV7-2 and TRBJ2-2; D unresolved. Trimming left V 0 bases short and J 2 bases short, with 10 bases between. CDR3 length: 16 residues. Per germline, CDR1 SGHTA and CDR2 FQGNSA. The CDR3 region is CASSLARLGNTGELFF. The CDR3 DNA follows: TGTGCCAGCAGCTTAGCGAGGTTAGGCAACACCGGGGAGCTGTTTTTT.